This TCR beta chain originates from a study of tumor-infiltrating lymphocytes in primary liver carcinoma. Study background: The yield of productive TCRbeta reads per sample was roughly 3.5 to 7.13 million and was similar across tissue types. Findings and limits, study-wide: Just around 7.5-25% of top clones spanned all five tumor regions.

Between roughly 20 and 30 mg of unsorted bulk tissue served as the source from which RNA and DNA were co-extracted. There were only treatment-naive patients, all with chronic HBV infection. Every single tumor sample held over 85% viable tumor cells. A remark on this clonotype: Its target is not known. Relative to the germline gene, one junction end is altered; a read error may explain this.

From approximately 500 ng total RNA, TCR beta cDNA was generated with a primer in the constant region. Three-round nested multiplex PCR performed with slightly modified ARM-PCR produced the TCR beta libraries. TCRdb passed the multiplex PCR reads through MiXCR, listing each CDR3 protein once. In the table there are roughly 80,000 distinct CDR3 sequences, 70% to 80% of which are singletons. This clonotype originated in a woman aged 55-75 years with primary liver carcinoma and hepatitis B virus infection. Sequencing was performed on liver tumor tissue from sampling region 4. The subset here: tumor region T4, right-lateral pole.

CDR3 in DNA: TGTGCCAGCAGCCGTGGACACGGAAGCGGGAGGGGTTACTACGAGCAGTATTTC. Translation gives CASSRGHGSGRGYYEQYF. The chain is built from TRBV7-8 and TRBJ2-7; 10 nucleotides match TRBD2. The CDR3 consists of 18 residues. CDR1 SGHVS and CDR2 FQNEAQ come from the germline V gene.